This entry lists 29 T cell receptor beta chains sequenced from one sample in a study of tumor-infiltrating lymphocytes in primary liver carcinoma. A constant-region primer served to make TCR beta cDNA from around 540 ng total RNA. Amplification in three nested multiplex PCR rounds with slightly modified ARM-PCR gave rise to TCR beta libraries. Investigators reported that the first two PCR rounds, at 10 to 11 cycles each, used TRBV1-TRBV30 forward primers with a C-beta reverse primer. Each CDR3 protein gets one entry after TCRdb re-called the multiplex PCR reads with MiXCR. The sample consists of approximately 340,000 distinct CDR3 sequences, approximately 64% of them appearing once. Researchers drew blood RNA from unsorted whole blood and extracted germline DNA as well. Source material: peripheral blood. All receptors derive from a man aged 35-49 years with primary liver carcinoma and hepatitis B virus infection.

For this clonotype: A read error is possible here, since a much larger clone lies one base away. The chain links TRBV29-1 to TRBJ2-2; 11 nucleotides agree with TRBD1. Per germline, CDR1 SQVTM and CDR2 ANQGSEA. The CDR3 totals 16 residues. The CDR3 DNA is TGCAGCATTGAGGGGACAGGGGGGGAGATCGCCGGGGAGCTGTTTTTT. Residues: CSIEGTGGEIAGELFF.

Comments on this clonotype: The CDR3 does not end in the conserved phenylalanine or tryptophan, so this is likely a read error. This chain links TRBV6-5 with TRBJ2-5; D possibly corresponds to TRBD2 (6 bases). Trimming pared 4 bases from V and 4 bases from J, leaving 13 bases between. Germline CDR1 MNHEY, CDR2 SVGAGI. The CDR3 totals 14 residues. This chain's CDR3 is CASSSTAGRETQYL. CDR3 DNA sequence: TGTGCCAGCAGTTCTACAGCGGGCCGAGAGACCCAGTACTTA.

To note about this clonotype: A read error may be the cause here, since a much bigger clone is one base away. Without the conserved terminal phenylalanine or tryptophan, this CDR3 likely stems from a read error. This chain uses TRBV6-2 or TRBV6-3 with TRBJ2-7; D remains unclear. CDR1 is MNHEY, CDR2 SVGEGT, per germline. V was pared by 4 bases and J by 4 bases, with 5 bases between. This CDR3 is built from 11 residues. The CDR3 DNA sequence: TGTGCCAGCAGTTCCCATTACGAGCAGTACTTA. Translation: CASSSHYEQYL.

Notes on this clonotype: A much more abundant neighbour one base away suggests this may be a read error. This rearrangement joins TRBV6-6 to TRBJ1-1, with a weak D call TRBD1 (5 bases). From germline, CDR1 is MNHNY and CDR2 SVGAGI (reference sequence). CDR3 size: 14 residues. V dropped 10 bases and J dropped 0 bases, with 15 bases sitting between them. The DNA of the CDR3 is TGTGCCACGAAGCGGGGACCTCTGAACACTGAAGCTTTCTTT. This encodes CATKRGPLNTEAFF.

This clonotype has at least ten counts. The DNA of the CDR3 is TGTGCCAGCAGCGTGGGACAGGCCACCGGGGAGCTGTTTTTT. Translated: CASSVGQATGELFF. The genes are TRBV5-5 and TRBJ2-2; 8 positions match TRBD1. The germline CDR1 and CDR2 sequences are SGHKS and YYEKEE (reference sequence). Trimming took 4 bases from V and 4 from J; bases not matched to a gene: 3. The CDR3 spans 14 residues.

In regard to this clonotype: The conserved final phenylalanine or tryptophan is absent from the CDR3, which likely points to a read error. The V call is TRBV11-2, the J call TRBJ2-1; 15 nucleotides align to TRBD2. CDR1 is SGHAT, CDR2 FQNNGV, per germline. J lost 6 bases, V lost 4 bases, and 10 bases had no gene match. The CDR3 consists of 18 residues. The CDR3 loop reads CASSSLGLAGGRVNEQFL. In nucleotides, the CDR3 is TGTGCCAGCAGCTCACTAGGACTAGCGGGAGGGCGGGTCAATGAGCAGTTCCTC.

This clonotype was detected ten times or more. The V and J genes are TRBV6-5 and TRBJ2-1; D is unclear. The CDR3 has 13 residues. Per germline, CDR1 MNHEY and CDR2 SVGAGI. Trimming removed 6 bases from V and 7 bases from J, with 13 bases in between. CDR3 region: CASRLALGNEQFF. The CDR3 DNA reads as TGTGCCAGCAGGCTGGCCCTAGGAAATGAGCAGTTCTTC.

A remark on this clonotype: This may arise from a read error, as a much more abundant clone is one base away. V is TRBV12-5 and J is TRBJ1-5; the match to TRBD1 covers 7 bases. The CDR3 extends over 18 amino acids. V lost 6 bases to trimming and J lost 3 bases; unmatched junction nucleotides: 17. Germline-derived CDR1 and CDR2 are LGHNT and FRNRAP. The CDR3 nucleotides read TGTGCTAGTGGACGTACAGGGGTTTCTTTGTATAACAATCAGCCCCAGCATTTT. It yields the protein CASGRTGVSLYNNQPQHF.

In the case of this clonotype: This may be a read error: a much more frequent sequence differs by one nucleotide. This sequence joins TRBV10-1 and TRBJ2-1, with D possibly TRBD2 on 5 matching bases. The CDR3 length is 13 residues. Germline values: CDR1 WNHNN, CDR2 SYGVQD (reference sequence). V shed 4 bases and J shed 9 bases, with 13 bases lying between them. The CDR3, as DNA: TGCGCCAGCAGTGGACGGGTAGGGAGTGAGCAGTTCTTC. Amino acid sequence: CASSGRVGSEQFF.

Of note for this clonotype: A junction boundary mismatches the germline segment, possibly from a read error. This rearrangement joins TRBV11-1 to TRBJ2-1, with 7 bases aligning to TRBD2. CDR3 size: 15 residues. Germline V gives CDR1 SGHAT, CDR2 FQDESV (reference sequence). The CDR3 loop reads CTSILSRGAYNEQFF. In nucleotides, the CDR3 is TGTACCAGCATCCTGTCCCGGGGGGCCTACAATGAGCAGTTCTTC.

This clonotype was counted at least ten times. The chain combines TRBV11-2 with TRBJ2-3; perhaps TRBD2 as D (6 bases). Germline CDR1 and CDR2: SGHAT and FQNNGV. CDR3 length: 17 residues. Deletions cut 6 bases from V and 2 bases from J, with 21 bases between. The CDR3 DNA follows: TGTGCCAGCAGTCCCCTCGCCGGGAGCACCAACACAGATACGCAGTATTTT. As protein: CASSPLAGSTNTDTQYF. The full variable domain, completed using reference TRBV11-2 and TRBJ2-3, is EAGVAQSPRYKIIEKRQSVAFWCNPISGHATLYWYQQILGQGPKLLIQFQNNGVVDDSQLPKDRFSAERLKGVDSTLKIQPAKLEDSAVYLCASSPLAGSTNTDTQYFGPGTRLTVL.

This clonotype has a count of ten or more. The CDR3 coding sequence is TGTGCCAGCAGCCAGCTCAGGGGAGCCAAAAACATTCAGTACTTC. Amino acid sequence: CASSQLRGAKNIQYF. V usage is TRBV28 and J usage is TRBJ2-4; perhaps TRBD1 as D (6 bases). V was clipped by 6 bases and J by 0 bases, with 12 bases between them. CDR3 length: 15 amino acids. Looked up from germline, CDR1 is MDHEN and CDR2 is SYDVKM.

The table lists this clonotype with a few counts. The chain links TRBV5-1 to TRBJ2-6; maybe TRBD1 (6 bases). Germline values: CDR1 SGHRS, CDR2 YFSETQ. V lost 3 bases to trimming and J lost 0 bases, with 13 bases between them. CDR3 length: 17 amino acids. CDR3 protein: CASSSTTGYSGANVLTF. DNA of the CDR3: TGCGCCAGCAGCTCTACGACAGGCTACTCTGGGGCCAACGTCCTGACTTTC.

The sample holds a few counts of this clonotype. One end of the junction fails to match germline, which may point to a read error. The chain uses TRBV5-6 and TRBJ1-2; 12 bases map to TRBD1. Germline-derived CDR1 and CDR2 are SGHDT and YYEEEE. This CDR3 is 15 amino acids long. CDR3 DNA: TGTGTCAGCAGCTTGGGGACAGGGGGCTTCTATGGCTACACCTTC. Translating it yields CVSSLGTGGFYGYTF.

The chain joins TRBV12-3 or TRBV12-4 to TRBJ2-3; no definite D call. Trimming cost V 1 base and J 3 bases, with 20 bases left between them. The length of the CDR3 is 18 residues. CDR3 in DNA: TGTGCCAGCAGTTTAGTCCGGACGCACCGCTTAGGGACAGATACGCAGTATTTT. This codes for CASSLVRTHRLGTDTQYF.

V is TRBV5-1 and J is TRBJ2-3; TRBD2 matches at 9 bases. Looked up from germline, CDR1 is SGHRS and CDR2 is YFSETQ. The CDR3 extends over 15 amino acids. The junction had 13 bases not matched to a gene; V was cut back by 5 bases and J by 9 bases. The chain's CDR3 is CASRPLAGGTATQYF. For the CDR3, the DNA is TGCGCCAGCAGACCCTTGGCGGGAGGGACAGCAACGCAGTATTTT.

CDR3 sequence reads: CASSSGTCGCEQYF. As DNA, the CDR3 is TGTGCCAGCAGCTCTGGGACTTGTGGCTGCGAGCAGTACTTC. J is TRBJ2-7 and V is TRBV11-2; a weak D match, TRBD2 (6 bases). CDR1 SGHAT and CDR2 FQNNGV come from the germline V gene. This CDR3 has 14 amino acids. Trimming shortened V by 4 bases and J by 6 bases, and 16 bases separated the two germline ends.

This clonotype was picked up a small number of times. The chain employs TRBV23-1 and TRBJ2-7; TRBD1 aligns across 10 bases. TRBV23-1 is known as an ORF, though its function is uncertain. Losses at the gene ends were 6 bases for V and 0 bases for J; bases not matched to a gene: 8. The CDR3 extends over 16 amino acids. This CDR3 is CASSPRGQGNSYEQYF. CDR3 DNA: TGCGCCAGCAGCCCTAGGGGACAGGGGAACTCCTACGAGCAGTACTTC.

On this clonotype: At one end, the junction sequence differs from germline, possibly due to a read error. This chain connects TRBV5-1 to TRBJ2-7; 10 positions match TRBD1. The germline V gene has CDR1 SGHRS and CDR2 YFSETQ. The CDR3 is made up of 15 amino acids. This CDR3 is CASSYTDRGGYGQYF. CDR3 in DNA: TGCGCCAGCAGCTATACGGACAGGGGGGGTTACGGGCAGTACTTC.

This clonotype occurred a few times. Just one base apart from a much larger clone, this may be a read error. The chain employs TRBV10-3 and TRBJ2-3; 10 bases map to TRBD2. The CDR3 length is 14 residues. The germline gives CDR1 ENHRY, CDR2 SYGVKD. The CDR3 DNA is TGTGCCATCCAGGGTAGCGGGAGGTCAGATATGCAGTATTTT. Encoded protein: CAIQGSGRSDMQYF.

Comment on this clonotype: A read error may account for a junction end that differs from germline. V usage is TRBV11-2 and J usage is TRBJ2-3; D gene ambiguous. Germline-derived CDR1 and CDR2 are SGHAT and FQNNGV. This CDR3 region has 16 residues. CDR3 amino acids: CASSATPLGAYNEQFF. In DNA form, the CDR3 reads TGTGCCAGCAGCGCCACCCCGCTCGGCGCCTACAATGAGCAGTTCTTT. Together with reference TRBV11-2 and TRBJ2-3, the CDR3 gives the full variable domain: EAGVAQSPRYKIIEKRQSVAFWCNPISGHATLYWYQQILGQGPKLLIQFQNNGVVDDSQLPKDRFSAERLKGVDSTLKIQPAKLEDSAVYLCASSATPLGAYNEQFFGPGTRLTVL.

To note about this clonotype: The junction shows a germline mismatch at one end, possibly a read error. This chain joins TRBV6-2 or TRBV6-3 and TRBJ2-7, with TRBD2 matching 9 bases. Germline V lookup: CDR1 MNHEY, CDR2 SVGEGT. CDR3 length equals 17 residues. The CDR3 nucleotides read TGCGCCAGCAGTTTTCACCCCGGACTAGCGTGCTCCTACGAGCAGTACTTC. The encoded protein is CASSFHPGLACSYEQYF.

Comment on this clonotype: One end of the junction varies from germline; a read error may be responsible. J is TRBJ2-2 and V is TRBV11-2, with 8 bases lining up with TRBD1. Germline V gene data show CDR1 as SGHAT and CDR2 as FQNNGV. CDR3 length equals 16 residues. CDR3: CDSSLARTGRTGELSF. CDR3 coding DNA: TGTGACAGCAGCTTAGCCAGGACAGGGAGAACCGGGGAGCTGTCTTTT.

The rearrangement joins TRBV6-5 to TRBJ2-7, with unresolved D. V dropped 5 bases and J dropped 1 base, with 15 bases sitting between them. Germline V lookup: CDR1 MNHEY, CDR2 SVGAGI. The CDR3 loop spans 15 amino acids. The CDR3 spells CASSHAWTVSYEQYF. In DNA form, the CDR3 reads TGTGCCAGCAGTCACGCCTGGACGGTGTCCTACGAGCAGTACTTC.

The chain combines TRBV11-2 with TRBJ1-4; no clear D gene. CDR1 is SGHAT and CDR2 is FQNNGV in the germline V gene. The CDR3 loop spans 14 amino acids. V lost 6 bases, J lost 0 bases, and 8 bases lay in between. The CDR3 bases are TGTGCCAGCAGTTTACAGTCAACTAATGAAAAACTGTTTTTT. Amino acids: CASSLQSTNEKLFF.

This rearrangement joins TRBV5-1 to TRBJ2-7; 9 bases match TRBD2. Per the germline V gene, CDR1 is SGHRS and CDR2 is YFSETQ. The junction had 8 bases not matched to a gene; V was cut back by 4 bases and J by 0 bases. The CDR3 consists of 16 residues. The chain's CDR3 is CASSIASGASSYEQYF. The CDR3, as DNA: TGCGCCAGCAGCATAGCTAGCGGGGCTAGCTCCTACGAGCAGTACTTC.

The chain links TRBV21-1 to TRBJ1-5. TRBV21-1 is a documented pseudogene. The CDR3 covers 12 residues. The CDR3 sequence: CASSKKLQPQHF. The CDR3, as DNA: TGTGCCAGTAGCAAGAAGTTGCAGCCCCAGCATTTT.

Of note for this clonotype: One junction end does not reproduce the germline sequence, and a read error may be involved. The V gene is TRBV11-2, the J gene TRBJ2-3; D not certain. The germline V gene encodes CDR1 SGHAT and CDR2 FQNNGV. The CDR3 is made up of 14 amino acids. CDR3 residues: CDSNLELYTDTQYF. Written as DNA, the CDR3 is TGTGACAGCAACTTAGAACTTTATACCGATACGCAGTATTTT.

This clonotype came up once. A read error is likely, as this CDR3 ends without the conserved phenylalanine or tryptophan. CDR3 amino acids: CASSEWWQGTYDEQFL. The CDR3 nucleotides are TGTGCCAGCAGTGAATGGTGGCAGGGGACCTACGATGAGCAGTTCTTA. The chain links TRBV6-1 to TRBJ2-1, with D tentatively TRBD1 (6 bases). Germline loops: CDR1 MNHNS, CDR2 SASEGT. The CDR3 has 16 amino acids.